Each of the 13 T cell receptor beta chains below was sequenced from the same sample in a study of radiotherapy plus CTLA-4 blockade in lung cancer. Measured with immunoSEQ multiplex PCR; TCRdb has only the in-frame clones, and not every one. The sample gives tens of thousands of clones, approximately 79% of which show up once; 3.2% is in the top ten. Source: peripheral blood, taken from a patient treated with radiotherapy plus ipilimumab. The receptors were sampled from a human donor with non-small cell lung cancer who had a partial response to radiotherapy plus ipilimumab.

The chain carries TRBV6-5 and TRBJ2-1, with TRBD2 matching 10 bases. From germline, CDR1 is MNHEY and CDR2 SVGAGI. The CDR3 runs to 15 residues. V shed 5 bases and J 4 bases; nucleotides not matched to a gene: 5. The CDR3 nucleotides read TGTGCCAGCAGTCGGACTAGCGGCTATTACAATGAGCAGTTCTTC. Translation: CASSRTSGYYNEQFF.

This clone was counted between two and nine times. This chain joins TRBV25-1 and TRBJ2-1; D ambiguous. The CDR3 runs to 13 residues. Germline CDR1 and CDR2: MGHDK and SYGVNS. V was trimmed by 2 bases and J by 6 bases, leaving 8 bases between them. The CDR3 region has the DNA TGTGCCAGCAGTGAACCACAGATCAATGAGCAGTTCTTC. Amino acid sequence: CASSEPQINEQFF.

This chain links TRBV4-1 with TRBJ2-4; no clear D gene. The CDR3 length is 17 residues. The germline CDR1 and CDR2 sequences are MGHRA and YSYEKL. V shed 0 bases and J shed 0 bases, with 12 bases lying between them. The CDR3: CASSQDGSGRAKNIQYF. CDR3 in DNA: TGCGCCAGCAGCCAAGATGGTTCGGGTAGAGCCAAAAACATTCAGTACTTC.

The rearrangement uses TRBV5-1 and TRBJ2-1; TRBD2 matches 10 bases. This CDR3 is 15 amino acids long. V was clipped by 5 bases and J by 4 bases; unmatched bases: 6. Germline values: CDR1 SGHRS, CDR2 YFSETQ. The CDR3 sequence is CASSSGGTPYNEQFF. The CDR3 DNA follows: TGCGCCAGCAGTAGCGGGGGGACGCCTTACAATGAGCAGTTCTTC. The entire variable domain, with the rest obtained from reference TRBV5-1 and TRBJ2-1, is as follows: KAGVTQTPRYLIKTRGQQVTLSCSPISGHRSVSWYQQTPGQGLQFLFEYFSETQRNKGNFPGRFSGRQFSNSRSEMNVSTLELGDSALYLCASSSGGTPYNEQFFGPGTRLTVL.

This clone was observed a handful of times. J is TRBJ2-1 and V is TRBV23-1, with a possible D match to TRBD2 (5 bases). TRBV23-1 is an ORF, and what it does is uncertain. V lost 0 bases to trimming and J lost 8 bases, with 8 bases between them. The CDR3 spans 13 residues. The DNA for the CDR3 is TGCGCCAGCAGTCAATCGAGGGTTTATGAGCAGTTCTTC. Translating it yields CASSQSRVYEQFF.

CDR3 sequence reads: CASSLTGGVSEQYF. CDR3 nucleotide sequence: TGCGCCAGCAGCTTAACAGGGGGTGTGAGTGAGCAGTACTTC. The rearrangement links TRBV5-1 to TRBJ2-7, with 8 bases matching TRBD1. This CDR3 contains 14 residues. Germline V gene lookup returns CDR1 SGHRS and CDR2 YFSETQ. J lost 7 bases, V lost 2 bases, and 8 bases had no gene match.

The chain recombines TRBV14 with TRBJ1-1, with D perhaps matching TRBD1 (5 bases). The CDR3 has 14 residues. CDR1 is SGHDN, CDR2 FVKESK, per germline. V was trimmed by 3 bases and J by 5 bases, leaving 13 bases between them. CDR3 residues: CASSQAGWGTEAFF. CDR3 in DNA: TGTGCCAGCAGCCAGGCGGGATGGGGGACTGAAGCTTTCTTT.

This clone has just one count. The J gene is TRBJ2-6, the V gene TRBV27; 7 bases match TRBD1. Germline lookup yields CDR1 MNHEY and CDR2 SMNVEV (reference sequence). Trimming took 2 bases from V and 3 from J; bases not matched to a gene: 4. This CDR3 spans 16 amino acids. CDR3 nucleotides: TGTGCCAGCAGTTTAATCACAGGGGTTGGGGCCAACGTCCTGACTTTC. Amino acid sequence: CASSLITGVGANVLTF. The entire variable domain, with the rest obtained from reference TRBV27 and TRBJ2-6, is as follows: EAQVTQNPRYLITVTGKKLTVTCSQNMNHEYMSWYRQDPGLGLRQIYYSMNVEVTDKGDVPEGYKVSRKEKRNFPLILESPSPNQTSLYFCASSLITGVGANVLTFGAGSRLTVL.

This chain uses TRBV11-2 with TRBJ1-1; tentatively, D is TRBD1 (5 bases). The ends were cut back, 5 bases at V and 0 bases at J, with 16 bases in the middle. This CDR3 has 16 residues. The germline V gene encodes CDR1 SGHAT and CDR2 FQNNGV. The CDR3 protein is CASSKAFTGMNTEAFF. For the CDR3, the DNA is TGTGCCAGCAGCAAGGCTTTCACAGGCATGAACACTGAAGCTTTCTTT.

The chain couples TRBV5-4 to TRBJ2-2; 10 bases match TRBD1. J was trimmed by 4 bases and V by 5 bases; bases with no gene match: 5. CDR3 length: 15 residues. Germline-derived CDR1 and CDR2 are SGHNT and YYREEE (reference sequence). CDR3 loop: CASRSGTGVTGELFF. The CDR3 DNA sequence: TGTGCCAGCAGGTCCGGGACAGGGGTCACCGGGGAGCTGTTTTTT.

The chain carries TRBV7-3 and TRBJ2-3; the match to TRBD1 covers 8 bases. Germline-derived CDR1 and CDR2 are SGHTA and FQGTGA. Trimming cost V 5 bases and J 1 base; bases outside gene matches: 8. The CDR3 spans 16 residues. The CDR3 is CASSHGTGKGTDTQYF. Here the CDR3 DNA reads TGTGCCAGCAGCCACGGGACAGGAAAGGGCACAGATACGCAGTATTTT.

Here the CDR3 DNA reads TGTGCCAGCAGCTTATTTGGAGATTACGAGCAGTACTTC. Encoded protein: CASSLFGDYEQYF. The chain recombines TRBV11-2 with TRBJ2-7; no clear D gene. Germline V gene sequence: CDR1 SGHAT, CDR2 FQNNGV. This CDR3 has 13 residues. Trimming took off 2 bases at V and 4 bases at J, with 9 bases between the two ends.

The chain is built from TRBV2 and TRBJ1-5; 9 nucleotides align to TRBD1. Germline V gene data show CDR1 as SNHLY and CDR2 as FYNNEI. V was clipped by 6 bases and J by 7 bases; unmatched bases: 7. CDR3 length: 14 amino acids. The CDR3 sequence is CASRAGTGWQPQHF. CDR3 DNA sequence: TGTGCCAGCAGGGCAGGGACAGGGTGGCAGCCCCAGCATTTT.